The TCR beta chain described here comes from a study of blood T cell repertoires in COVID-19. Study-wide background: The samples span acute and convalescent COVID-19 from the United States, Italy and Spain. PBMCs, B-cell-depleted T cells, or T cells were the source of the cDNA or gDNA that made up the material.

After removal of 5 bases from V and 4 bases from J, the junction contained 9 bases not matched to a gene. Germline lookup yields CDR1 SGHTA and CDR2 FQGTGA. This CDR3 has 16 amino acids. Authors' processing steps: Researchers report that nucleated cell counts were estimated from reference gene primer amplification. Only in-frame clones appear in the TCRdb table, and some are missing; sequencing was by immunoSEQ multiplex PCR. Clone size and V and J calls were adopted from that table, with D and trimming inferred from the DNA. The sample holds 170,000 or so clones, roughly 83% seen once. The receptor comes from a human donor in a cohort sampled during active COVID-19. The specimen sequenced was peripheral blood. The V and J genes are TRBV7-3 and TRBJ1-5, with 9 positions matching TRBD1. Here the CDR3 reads CASSPGQGWTNQPQHF. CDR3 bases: TGTGCCAGCAGCCCCGGACAGGGGTGGACAAATCAGCCCCAGCATTTT.